This TCR beta chain appears in the sequencing data of a study of blood T cell repertoires in COVID-19. The data were produced by immunoSEQ multiplex PCR, yet TCRdb's version contains in-frame clones alone and is incomplete. Altogether over 300,000 clones are present, 90% being singletons, with the ten largest covering 6.5%. V lost 1 base and J lost 9, with 25 bases in between. The CDR3 has 18 residues. Germline assignment: CDR1 MDHEN and CDR2 SYDVKM. This chain links TRBV28 with TRBJ2-1, with D possibly matching TRBD1 (6 bases). Input material: peripheral blood. The receptor's source is a man between 18 and 29 years old with active or convalescent COVID-19. CDR3 nucleotide sequence: TGTGCCAGCAGTTTATACCAGGGGCACGGTTCGGGTAACGTTGAGCAGTTCTTC. Its protein product is CASSLYQGHGSGNVEQFF.